The 7 T cell receptor beta chains listed next were all sequenced from one sample in a study of cytomegalovirus exposure and HLA in healthy donors. The PCR used 60 Vbeta and 13 Jbeta primers. Profiling relied on immunoSEQ multiplex PCR, and the TCRdb table lists in-frame clones only, not all of them. The data show 150,000 to 200,000 clones, approximately 73% seen once. The sequenced sample consisted of PBMCs. These receptors all stem from a man aged 30 to 39 in good health and CMV-seropositive.

The chain uses TRBV2 and TRBJ2-7; the D gene is possibly TRBD2 (6 bases). The CDR3 spans 13 residues. V lost 3 bases and J lost 7, with 13 bases in between. CDR1 and CDR2 (germline): SNHLY, FYNNEI. CDR3 in DNA: TGTGCCAGCAGTGACGGCGGGGCGAGGGAGCAGTACTTC. Translating gives CASSDGGAREQYF.

V and J are TRBV7-2 and TRBJ2-7; no reliable D call. CDR1 SGHTA and CDR2 FQGNSA come from the germline V gene. Trimming cost V 5 bases and J 0 bases, with 11 bases left between them. CDR3 length equals 14 residues. CDR3 coding DNA: TGTGCCAGCAGCCCAGCGCTAAACTCCTACGAGCAGTACTTC. It is translated as CASSPALNSYEQYF. Variable domain in full (rest from reference TRBV7-2 and TRBJ2-7): GAGVSQSPSNKVTEKGKDVELRCDPISGHTALYWYRQSLGQGLEFLIYFQGNSAPDKSGLPSDRFSAERTGGSVSTLTIQRTQQEDSAVYLCASSPALNSYEQYFGPGTRLTVT.

V and J are TRBV7-3 and TRBJ2-2; D unresolved. The CDR3 runs 12 residues. V lost 6 bases and J 4 bases, leaving 6 bases between the germline ends. The V gene's germline CDR1 is SGHTA and CDR2 FQGTGA. CDR3 sequence reads: CASSTATGELFF. The CDR3 DNA follows: TGTGCCAGCAGTACAGCCACCGGGGAGCTGTTTTTT.

V is TRBV18 and J is TRBJ2-1, with D unresolved. The CDR3 has 14 residues. V was pared by 0 bases and J by 8 bases, with 11 bases between. Germline lookup yields CDR1 KGHSH and CDR2 LQKENI. CDR3 loop: CASSPPPSSYEQFF. The CDR3 DNA reads TGTGCCAGCTCACCACCGCCTAGTTCCTATGAGCAGTTCTTC.

As to this clone: Sequence at one end of the junction differs from germline and may be a read error. V usage is TRBV7-7 and J usage is TRBJ2-5, with a possible D match to TRBD1 (5 bases). The length of the CDR3 is 15 residues. CDR1 SSHAT and CDR2 FNYEAQ come from the germline V gene (reference sequence). The CDR3 DNA reads as TGTGCTAGCAGCCCCAGCCAGGGTTTTTGGGAGACCCAGTACTTC. It translates to CASSPSQGFWETQYF.

V usage is TRBV30 and J usage is TRBJ1-1; D is perhaps TRBD1 (5 bases). V was trimmed by 3 bases and J by 3 bases, leaving 17 bases between them. Germline lookup yields CDR1 GTSNPN and CDR2 SVGIG (reference sequence). This CDR3 region has 15 residues. The CDR3 here is CAWRIHLGLHTEAFF. CDR3 bases: TGTGCCTGGAGGATACACTTGGGGCTTCACACTGAAGCTTTCTTT.

Here the CDR3 reads CASSYESNYGYTF. The CDR3 nucleotides are TGTGCCAGCAGTTATGAGAGCAACTATGGCTACACCTTC. The rearrangement joins TRBV6-5 to TRBJ1-2; D call uncertain. V was clipped by 3 bases and J by 2 bases, with 7 bases between them. This CDR3 has 13 residues. Germline values: CDR1 MNHEY, CDR2 SVGAGI.